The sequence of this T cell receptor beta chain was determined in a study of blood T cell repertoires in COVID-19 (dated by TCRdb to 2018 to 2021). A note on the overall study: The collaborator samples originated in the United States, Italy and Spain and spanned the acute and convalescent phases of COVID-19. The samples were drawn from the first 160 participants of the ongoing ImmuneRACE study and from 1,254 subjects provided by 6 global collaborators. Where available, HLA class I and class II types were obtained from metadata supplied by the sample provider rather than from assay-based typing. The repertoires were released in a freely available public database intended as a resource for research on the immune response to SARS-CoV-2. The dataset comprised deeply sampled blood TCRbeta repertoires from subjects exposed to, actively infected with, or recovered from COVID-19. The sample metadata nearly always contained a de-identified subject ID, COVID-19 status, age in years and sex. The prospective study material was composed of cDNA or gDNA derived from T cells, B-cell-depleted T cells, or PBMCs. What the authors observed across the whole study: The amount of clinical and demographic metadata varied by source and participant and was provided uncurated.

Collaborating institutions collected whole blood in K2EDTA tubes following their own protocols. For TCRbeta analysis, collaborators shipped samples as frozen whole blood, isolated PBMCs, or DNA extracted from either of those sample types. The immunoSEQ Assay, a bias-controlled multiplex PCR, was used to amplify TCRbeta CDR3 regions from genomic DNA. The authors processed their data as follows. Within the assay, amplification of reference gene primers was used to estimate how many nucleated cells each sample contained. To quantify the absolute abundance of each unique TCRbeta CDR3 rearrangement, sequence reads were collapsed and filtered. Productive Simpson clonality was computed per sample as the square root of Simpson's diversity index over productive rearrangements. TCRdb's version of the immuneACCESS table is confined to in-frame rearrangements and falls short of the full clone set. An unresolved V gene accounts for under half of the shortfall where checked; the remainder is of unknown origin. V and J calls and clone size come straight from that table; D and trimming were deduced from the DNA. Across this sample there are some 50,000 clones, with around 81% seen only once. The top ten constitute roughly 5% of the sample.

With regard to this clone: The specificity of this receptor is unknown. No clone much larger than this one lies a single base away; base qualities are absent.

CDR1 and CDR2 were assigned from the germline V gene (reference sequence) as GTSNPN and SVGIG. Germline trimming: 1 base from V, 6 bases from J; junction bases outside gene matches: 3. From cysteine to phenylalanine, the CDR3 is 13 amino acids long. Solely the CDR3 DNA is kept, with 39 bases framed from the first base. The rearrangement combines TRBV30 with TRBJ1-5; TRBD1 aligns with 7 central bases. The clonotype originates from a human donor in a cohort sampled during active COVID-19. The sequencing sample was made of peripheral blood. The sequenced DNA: TGTGCCTGGAGTGAGACAGGGATTCAGCCCCAGCATTTT. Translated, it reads CAWSETGIQPQHF.